In this sample, the clone carrying this T cell receptor (delta chain) turned up a few times. Its antigen remains unknown. This DNA's translation differs at residue 18 from TCRdb's protein, which comes from a much larger clone; a read error is likely, and the protein shown is translated from the DNA. The data derive from a study of γδ T cells in repeated Plasmodium falciparum infection. Study overall: Sampling occurred at baseline, pre-infection for selected infections, and 21 days post-infection. Overall study results and limits: Repeated controlled infections reportedly drove waves of new clonotype selection in Vdelta2-negative, mostly Vdelta1+, gammadelta repertoires. One small rural Malian village, predominantly a single ethnic group, supplied the cohort.

Flow sorting of PBMC yielded separate Vgamma9/Vdelta2+ and Vdelta2-negative gammadelta T cell populations for bulk repertoire analysis. Looked up from germline, CDR1 is TSWWSYY and CDR2 is QGS. The CDR3 is made up of 25 amino acids. The J segment lost 3 bases and the V segment lost 5 bases, leaving 37 bases of the junction unmatched. Sequencing covered both gamma and delta TCR chains per sample. TCRdb re-analyzed the multiplex PCR reads via CATT. This sample has around 46,000 delta-chain clones, with 1.9% found just once. The chain joins TRDV1 to TRDJ1; 9 nucleotides line up with TRDD2. No J gene is reported in TCRdb; it was inferred here by comparing the DNA with germline. This receptor was obtained from a pool of human donors (malaria-infected and uninfected, not separated). Sequenced sample: gamma-delta T cells from blood. DNA of the CDR3: TGTGCTCTTGGGAACCCCCTTCCTACAGTCCTCTACTTACTGGGTTCGATAGAAGCATCCGATAAACTCATCTTT. Its protein product is CALGNPLPTVLYLLGSIEASDKLIF.